These T cell receptor beta chains were read from a single sample in a study of cytomegalovirus exposure and HLA in healthy donors. The method was immunoSEQ multiplex PCR; TCRdb's version includes in-frame clones alone and lacks a portion of them. The sample holds 150,000 to 200,000 clones; roughly 80% are singletons and the top ten take 1.5% to 2%. Specimen: PBMCs. Every receptor here comes from a man aged 18 to 30 in good health and CMV-seronegative. The CDR3 runs from the conserved cysteine through the conserved F or W. The D gene is left open where the match is weak. Clone size appears in some rows only: once, few, many, or a class for an expanded clone.

TRBJ1-4 few TRBD1 TRBV27 CASSRTGGKGNEKLFF TGTGCCAGCAGTAGGACAGGGGGGAAGGGTAATGAAAAACTGTTTTTT
TRBJ2-7 . TRBD1 TRBV5-1 CASSLLGQGAEQYF TGCGCCAGCAGCCTCTTGGGACAGGGCGCCGAGCAGTACTTC
TRBJ2-7 once . TRBV4-1 CASSQFYRNYEQYF TGCGCCAGCAGCCAATTTTACAGGAATTACGAGCAGTACTTC
TRBJ2-3 . . TRBV6-4 CASSDETGEADTQYF TGTGCCAGCAGTGACGAGACAGGCGAGGCAGATACGCAGTATTTT
TRBJ1-1 . . TRBV6-5 CASTPSLGGATEAFF TGTGCCAGCACCCCTTCGTTGGGGGGGGCCACTGAAGCTTTCTTT
TRBJ2-5 . . TRBV10-3 CAISESRRGSQETQYF TGTGCCATCAGTGAGTCTCGGAGGGGAAGCCAAGAGACCCAGTACTTC
TRBJ2-7 few TRBD1 TRBV19 CASSVQGGMEQYF TGTGCCAGTAGTGTCCAAGGGGGCATGGAGCAGTACTTC
TRBJ1-4 once . TRBV29-1 CSAGGTIGEKLFF TGCAGCGCCGGGGGGACAATTGGCGAAAAACTGTTTTTT
TRBJ2-7 . TRBD1 TRBV5-6 CASSLGGQGGRTYEQYF TGTGCCAGCAGCTTGGGGGGACAGGGGGGCAGGACCTACGAGCAGTACTTC
TRBJ2-1 . TRBD2 TRBV28 CASSLSGTSATYSYNEQFF TGTGCCAGCAGTCTATCGGGGACTAGCGCAACCTACTCCTACAATGAGCAGTTCTTC
TRBJ2-1 . TRBD2 TRBV6-6 CASSYPLAGDSDEQFF TGTGCCAGCAGTTACCCACTAGCGGGAGATAGCGATGAGCAGTTCTTC
TRBJ2-7 . . TRBV4-2 CASSQPVRGVKGEQYF TGTGCCAGCAGCCAACCGGTAAGGGGTGTAAAGGGCGAGCAGTACTTC
TRBJ2-1 . TRBD2 TRBV14 CASSLAGNYNEQFF TGTGCCAGCAGCCTAGCGGGCAACTACAATGAGCAGTTCTTC
TRBJ2-5 . TRBD1 TRBV5-1 CASSLVGQKEAQYF TGCGCCAGCAGCTTGGTGGGACAGAAGGAGGCCCAGTACTTC
TRBJ2-7 . TRBD1 TRBV6-5 CASRDTGAYEQYF TGTGCCAGCAGGGACACAGGGGCCTACGAGCAGTACTTC
TRBJ1-1 . TRBD1 TRBV29-1 CSVGPGQGSVGTEAFF TGCAGCGTCGGTCCGGGACAGGGGAGTGTGGGGACTGAAGCTTTCTTT
TRBJ2-3 . TRBD2 TRBV5-1 CASSLPTSGPTDTQYF TGCGCCAGCAGCCTCCCGACTAGCGGACCCACAGATACGCAGTATTTT
TRBJ2-7 . . TRBV28 CASSPGISYEQYF TGTGCCAGCAGCCCCGGGATATCCTACGAGCAGTACTTC
TRBJ2-3 . TRBD1 TRBV10-3 CAISGGQPSTDTQYF TGTGCCATCAGTGGGGGACAGCCCAGCACAGATACGCAGTATTTT
TRBJ2-1 once TRBD2 TRBV7-9 CASSLGQGLAGYNEQFF TGTGCCAGCAGCTTAGGTCAGGGACTAGCGGGGTACAATGAGCAGTTCTTC
TRBJ1-4 . . TRBV6-5 CASRQDIFEKLFF TGTGCCAGCAGACAAGATATCTTTGAAAAACTGTTTTTT
TRBJ2-2 . TRBD2 TRBV29-1 CSVEGLAAIGELFF TGCAGCGTTGAAGGACTAGCGGCAATCGGGGAGCTGTTTTTT
TRBJ1-1 . TRBD1 TRBV19 CASDPGQGLNTEAFF TGTGCCAGTGACCCGGGACAGGGTTTAAACACTGAAGCTTTCTTT
TRBJ2-7 . TRBD1 TRBV11-1 CASSFGAGGAPYEQYF TGTGCCAGCAGCTTCGGGGCAGGGGGCGCCCCCTACGAGCAGTACTTC
TRBJ2-4 . . TRBV18 CASSRQGTAKNIQYF TGTGCCAGCTCACGGCAGGGGACAGCCAAAAACATTCAGTACTTC
TRBJ2-1 . . TRBV5-1 CASSLDGGSYNEQFF TGCGCCAGCAGCTTGGACGGAGGCTCCTACAATGAGCAGTTCTTC
TRBJ1-6 . . TRBV28 CASTRRGRHSPLHF TGTGCCAGCACCCGACGGGGGAGGCATTCACCCCTCCACTTT
TRBJ2-7 . . TRBV11-2 CASSHELVSGSYEQYF TGTGCCAGCAGCCACGAGTTGGTTAGCGGATCCTACGAGCAGTACTTC
TRBJ2-5 few TRBD2 TRBV4-2 CASSQDIAGGTKTQYF TGTGCCAGCAGCCAAGATATAGCGGGGGGGACGAAGACCCAGTACTTC
TRBJ1-2 . TRBD1 TRBV11-3 CASIPGDRAPIGGYTF TGTGCCAGCATCCCCGGGGACAGGGCCCCTATCGGTGGCTACACCTTC
TRBJ2-3 . . TRBV5-5 CASSRDLGTDTQYF TGTGCCAGCAGCCGGGACTTAGGAACAGATACGCAGTATTTT
TRBJ2-7 . . TRBV7-9 CASSRRDSYEQYF TGTGCCAGCAGCCGACGGGACTCCTACGAGCAGTACTTC
TRBJ2-1 . . TRBV7-3 CASSLDGHNEQFF TGTGCCAGCAGCTTAGATGGGCACAATGAGCAGTTCTTC
TRBJ1-2 once . TRBV2 CATLVGRTGGYTF TGTGCCACCTTAGTTGGACGGACTGGTGGCTACACCTTC
TRBJ2-2 . TRBD1 TRBV27 CASSRRTGQTGELFF TGTGCCAGCAGTCGAAGGACAGGGCAGACCGGGGAGCTGTTTTTT
TRBJ2-7 . . TRBV28 CASSSPVTTYEQYF TGTGCCAGCAGTTCACCAGTCACCACCTACGAGCAGTACTTC
TRBJ2-7 . . TRBV9 CASSVASSYEQYF TGTGCCAGCAGCGTAGCCAGCTCCTACGAGCAGTACTTC
TRBJ2-1 . TRBD1 TRBV10-3 CAISRTGGDDEQFF TGTGCCATCTCTCGGACAGGGGGGGACGATGAGCAGTTCTTC
TRBJ2-3 . . TRBV13 CASSWRGAGDTQYF TGTGCCAGCAGTTGGAGGGGCGCCGGAGATACGCAGTATTTT
TRBJ2-7 once . TRBV18 CASSPVNRTNSYEQYF TGTGCCAGCTCCCCGGTTAACAGGACAAACTCCTACGAGCAGTACTTC
TRBJ2-1 . . TRBV2 CASSDGPAGEQFF TGTGCCAGCAGTGACGGCCCGGCAGGTGAGCAGTTCTTC
TRBJ2-7 . . TRBV27 CASSLSQSYEQYF TGTGCCAGCAGTTTATCGCAGTCTTACGAGCAGTACTTC
TRBJ2-1 once . TRBV29-1 CSVSSGNLLGYNEQFF TGCAGCGTTTCCTCGGGGAACCTTCTCGGTTACAATGAGCAGTTCTTC
TRBJ2-3 few TRBD2 TRBV9 CASSVGGSGSTDTQYF TGTGCCAGCAGCGTAGGGGGTAGCGGGAGCACAGATACGCAGTATTTT
TRBJ1-2 . TRBD1 TRBV5-1 CASSLEGQGVYGYTF TGCGCCAGCAGCTTGGAGGGACAGGGGGTCTATGGCTACACCTTC
TRBJ2-7 . TRBD1 TRBV28 CASSLGGTGGYEQYF TGTGCCAGCAGTTTGGGCGGGACAGGGGGCTACGAGCAGTACTTC
TRBJ1-3 . . TRBV5-6 CASSLGQVFSGNTIYF TGTGCCAGCAGCTTGGGACAGGTATTCTCTGGAAACACCATATATTTT
TRBJ1-2 . TRBD1 TRBV28 CASSHDRGHGYTF TGTGCCAGCAGTCACGACAGGGGGCACGGCTACACCTTC
TRBJ1-5 . TRBD1 TRBV19 CASSISDRGDQPQHF TGTGCCAGTAGTATTAGTGACAGGGGGGATCAGCCCCAGCATTTT
TRBJ2-3 once TRBD1 TRBV9 CASSSWDRVTDTQYF TGTGCCAGCAGCAGTTGGGACAGGGTCACAGATACGCAGTATTTT
TRBJ1-5 . . TRBV20-1 CSASGQPQHF TGCAGTGCTAGTGGCCAGCCCCAGCATTTT
TRBJ1-2 . TRBD1 TRBV29-1 CSVDPGGPNYGYTF TGCAGCGTTGACCCAGGGGGCCCTAACTATGGCTACACCTTC
TRBJ1-2 . . TRBV6-5 CASSRDLSSNYGYTF TGTGCCAGCAGTCGGGACTTGTCGTCTAACTATGGCTACACCTTC
TRBJ1-1 . . TRBV20-1 CSARGNTEAFF TGCAGTGCCCGCGGGAACACTGAAGCTTTCTTT
TRBJ2-2 . . TRBV2 CAWGVDPWDTGELFF TGTGCCTGGGGGGTGGACCCTTGGGACACCGGGGAGCTGTTTTTT
TRBJ2-7 . . TRBV29-1 CSVELEYRASYEQYF TGCAGCGTTGAGCTCGAATACAGGGCCAGCTACGAGCAGTACTTC
TRBJ1-2 . . TRBV29-1 CSVEGASGLYGYTF TGCAGCGTTGAAGGTGCGTCAGGTCTCTATGGCTACACCTTC
TRBJ2-1 . TRBD2 TRBV20-1 CSAHRAGGQFF TGCAGTGCCCATAGGGCGGGAGGGCAGTTCTTC
TRBJ2-2 . . TRBV27 CASSLSAGGWTGELFF TGTGCCAGCAGTTTATCGGCCGGAGGATGGACCGGGGAGCTGTTTTTT
TRBJ2-7 once TRBD2 TRBV6-5 CASSYFSGGEYEQYF TGTGCCAGCAGTTACTTTAGCGGGGGGGAATACGAGCAGTACTTC